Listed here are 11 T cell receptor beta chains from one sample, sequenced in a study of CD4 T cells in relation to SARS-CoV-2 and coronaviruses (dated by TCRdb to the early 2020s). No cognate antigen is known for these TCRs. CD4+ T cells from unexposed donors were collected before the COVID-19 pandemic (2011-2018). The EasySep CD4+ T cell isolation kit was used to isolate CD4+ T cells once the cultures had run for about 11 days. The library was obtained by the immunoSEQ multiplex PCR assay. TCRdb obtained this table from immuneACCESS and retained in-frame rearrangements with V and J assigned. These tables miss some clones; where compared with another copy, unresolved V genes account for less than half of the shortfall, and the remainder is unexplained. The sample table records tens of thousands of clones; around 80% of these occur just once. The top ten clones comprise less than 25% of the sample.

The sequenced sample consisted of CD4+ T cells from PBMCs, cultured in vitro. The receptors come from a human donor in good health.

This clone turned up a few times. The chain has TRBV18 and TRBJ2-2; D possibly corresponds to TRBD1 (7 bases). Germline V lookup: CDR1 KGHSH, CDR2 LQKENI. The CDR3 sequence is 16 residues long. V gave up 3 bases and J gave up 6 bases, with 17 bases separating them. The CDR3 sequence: CASSPEGAWGAGELFF. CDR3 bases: TGTGCCAGCTCACCGGAGGGGGCCTGGGGAGCCGGGGAGCTGTTTTTT.

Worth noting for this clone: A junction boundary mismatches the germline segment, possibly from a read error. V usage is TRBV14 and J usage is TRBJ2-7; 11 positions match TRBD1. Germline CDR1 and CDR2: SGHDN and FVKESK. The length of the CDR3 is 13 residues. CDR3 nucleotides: TGTGCCAGCAGTCGGGACAGGGGGGTCGAGAAGTACTTC. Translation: CASSRDRGVEKYF.

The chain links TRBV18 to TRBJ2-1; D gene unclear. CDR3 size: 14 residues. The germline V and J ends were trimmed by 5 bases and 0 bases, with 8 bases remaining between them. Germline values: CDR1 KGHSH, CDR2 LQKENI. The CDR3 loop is CASSKASSYNEQFF. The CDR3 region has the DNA TGTGCCAGCTCAAAGGCTAGCTCCTACAATGAGCAGTTCTTC.

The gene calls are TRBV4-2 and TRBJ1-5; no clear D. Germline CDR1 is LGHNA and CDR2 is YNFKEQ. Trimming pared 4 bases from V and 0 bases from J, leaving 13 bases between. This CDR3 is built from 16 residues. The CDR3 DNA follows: TGTGCCAGCAGCCGCACAATGTGGGATAGCAATCAGCCCCAGCATTTT. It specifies CASSRTMWDSNQPQHF.

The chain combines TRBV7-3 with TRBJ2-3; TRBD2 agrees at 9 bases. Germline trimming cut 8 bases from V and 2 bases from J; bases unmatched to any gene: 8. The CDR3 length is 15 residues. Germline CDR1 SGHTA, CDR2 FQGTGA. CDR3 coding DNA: TGTGCCAGCTCTATTGGACTAGCGAACACAGATACGCAGTATTTT. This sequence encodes CASSIGLANTDTQYF.

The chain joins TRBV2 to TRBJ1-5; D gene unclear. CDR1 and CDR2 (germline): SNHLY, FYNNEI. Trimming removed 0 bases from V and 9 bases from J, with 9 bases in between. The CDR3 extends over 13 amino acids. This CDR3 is CASSEAGYMPQHF. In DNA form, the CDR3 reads TGTGCCAGCAGTGAAGCGGGGTATATGCCCCAGCATTTT.

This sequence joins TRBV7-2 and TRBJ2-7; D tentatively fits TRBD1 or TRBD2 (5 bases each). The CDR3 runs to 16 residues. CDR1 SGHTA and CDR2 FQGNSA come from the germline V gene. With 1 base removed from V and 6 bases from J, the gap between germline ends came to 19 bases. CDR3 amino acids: CASSLGFGREYAEQYF. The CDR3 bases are TGTGCCAGCAGCTTAGGGTTCGGCAGGGAGTATGCCGAGCAGTACTTC.

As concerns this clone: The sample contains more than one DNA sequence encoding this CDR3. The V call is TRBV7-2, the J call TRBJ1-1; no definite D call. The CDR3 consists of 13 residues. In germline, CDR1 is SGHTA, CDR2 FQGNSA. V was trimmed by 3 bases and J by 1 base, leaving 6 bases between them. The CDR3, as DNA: TGTGCCAGCAGCTTTGGACGGAACACTGAAGCTTTCTTT. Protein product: CASSFGRNTEAFF.

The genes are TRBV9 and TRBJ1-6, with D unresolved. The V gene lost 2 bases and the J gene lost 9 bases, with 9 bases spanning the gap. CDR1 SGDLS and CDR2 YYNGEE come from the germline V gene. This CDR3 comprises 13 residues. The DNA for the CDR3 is TGTGCCAGCAGCGTCCGGGAAGGTTCACCCCTCCACTTT. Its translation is CASSVREGSPLHF.

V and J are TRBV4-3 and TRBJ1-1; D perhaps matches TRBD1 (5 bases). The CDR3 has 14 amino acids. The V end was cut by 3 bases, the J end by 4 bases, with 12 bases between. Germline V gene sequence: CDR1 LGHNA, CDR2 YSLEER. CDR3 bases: TGCGCCAGCAGCCAGCGACATGGGGGCACTGAAGCTTTCTTT. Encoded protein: CASSQRHGGTEAFF.

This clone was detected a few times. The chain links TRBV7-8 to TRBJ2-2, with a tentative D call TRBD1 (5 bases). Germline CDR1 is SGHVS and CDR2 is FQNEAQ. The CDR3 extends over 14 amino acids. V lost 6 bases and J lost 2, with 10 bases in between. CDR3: CASRIRANTGELFF. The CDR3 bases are TGTGCCAGCAGGATCAGGGCCAACACCGGGGAGCTGTTTTTT.